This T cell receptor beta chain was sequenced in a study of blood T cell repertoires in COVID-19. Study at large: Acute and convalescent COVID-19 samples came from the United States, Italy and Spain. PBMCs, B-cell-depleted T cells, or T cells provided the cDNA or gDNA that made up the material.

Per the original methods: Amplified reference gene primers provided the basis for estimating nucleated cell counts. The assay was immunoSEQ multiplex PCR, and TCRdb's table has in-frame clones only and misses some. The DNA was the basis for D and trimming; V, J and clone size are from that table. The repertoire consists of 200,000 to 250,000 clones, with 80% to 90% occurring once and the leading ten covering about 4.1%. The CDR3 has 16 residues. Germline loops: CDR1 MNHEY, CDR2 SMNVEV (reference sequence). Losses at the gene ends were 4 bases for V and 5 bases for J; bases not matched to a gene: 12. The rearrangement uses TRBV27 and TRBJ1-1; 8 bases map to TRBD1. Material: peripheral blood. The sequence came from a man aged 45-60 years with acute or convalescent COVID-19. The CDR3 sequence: CASSSSTGVVKTEAFF. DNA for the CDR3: TGTGCCAGCAGTTCCTCGACAGGGGTGGTAAAAACTGAAGCTTTCTTT.